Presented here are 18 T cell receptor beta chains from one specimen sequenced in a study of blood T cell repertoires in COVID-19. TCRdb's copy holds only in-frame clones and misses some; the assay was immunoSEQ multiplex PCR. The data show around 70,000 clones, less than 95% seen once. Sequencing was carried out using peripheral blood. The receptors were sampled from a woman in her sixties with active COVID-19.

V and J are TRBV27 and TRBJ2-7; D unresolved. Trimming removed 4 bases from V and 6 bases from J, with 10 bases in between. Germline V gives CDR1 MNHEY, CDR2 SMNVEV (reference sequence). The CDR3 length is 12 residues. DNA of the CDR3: TGTGCCAGCAGTTCCCCCACCAGCGAGCAGTACTTC. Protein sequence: CASSSPTSEQYF.

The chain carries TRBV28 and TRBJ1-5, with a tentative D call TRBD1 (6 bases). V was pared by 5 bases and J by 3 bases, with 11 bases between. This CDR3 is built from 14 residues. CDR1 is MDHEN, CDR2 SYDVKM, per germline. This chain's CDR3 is CASSTGQFNQPQHF. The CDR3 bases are TGTGCCAGCAGTACAGGACAGTTCAATCAGCCCCAGCATTTT. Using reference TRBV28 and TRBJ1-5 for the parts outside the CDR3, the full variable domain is DVKVTQSSRYLVKRTGEKVFLECVQDMDHENMFWYRQDPGLGLRLIYFSYDVKMKEKGDIPEGYSVSREKKERFSLILESASTNQTSMYLCASSTGQFNQPQHFGDGTRLSIL.

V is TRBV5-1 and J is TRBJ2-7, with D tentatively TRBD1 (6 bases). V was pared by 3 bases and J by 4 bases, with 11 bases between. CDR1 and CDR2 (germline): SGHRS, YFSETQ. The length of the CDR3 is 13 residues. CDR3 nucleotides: TGCGCCAGCAGCTACCGACAGGAGTACGAGCAGTACTTC. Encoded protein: CASSYRQEYEQYF.

For the CDR3, the DNA is TGCAGCGTTGAGGGCAGGAACACTGAAGCTTTCTTT. It encodes CSVEGRNTEAFF. The V call is TRBV29-1, the J call TRBJ1-1; the D is unclear. V lost 3 bases, J lost 1 base, and 6 bases lay in between. Germline V lookup: CDR1 SQVTM, CDR2 ANQGSEA. The CDR3 is 12 amino acids.

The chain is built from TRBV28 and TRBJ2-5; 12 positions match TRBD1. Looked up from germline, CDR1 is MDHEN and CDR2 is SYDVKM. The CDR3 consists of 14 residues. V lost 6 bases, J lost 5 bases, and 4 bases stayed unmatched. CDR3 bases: TGTGCCAGCAGGGGGGGACAGGGGGCGGAGACCCAGTACTTC. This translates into CASRGGQGAETQYF. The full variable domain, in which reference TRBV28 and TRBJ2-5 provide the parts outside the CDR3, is DVKVTQSSRYLVKRTGEKVFLECVQDMDHENMFWYRQDPGLGLRLIYFSYDVKMKEKGDIPEGYSVSREKKERFSLILESASTNQTSMYLCASRGGQGAETQYFGPGTRLLVL.

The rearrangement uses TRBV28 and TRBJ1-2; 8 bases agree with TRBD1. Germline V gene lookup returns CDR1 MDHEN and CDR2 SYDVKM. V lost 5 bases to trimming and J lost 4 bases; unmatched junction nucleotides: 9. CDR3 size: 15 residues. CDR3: CASSRTGGRGYGYTF. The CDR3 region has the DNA TGTGCCAGCAGTAGAACAGGGGGAAGAGGCTATGGCTACACCTTC.

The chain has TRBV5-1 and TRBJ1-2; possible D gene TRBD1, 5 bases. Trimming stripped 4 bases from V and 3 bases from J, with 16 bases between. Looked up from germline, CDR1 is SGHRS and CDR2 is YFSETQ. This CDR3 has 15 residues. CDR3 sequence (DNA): TGCGCCAGCAGCCCCGATCGCAGGGCTCACTATGGCTACACCTTC. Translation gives CASSPDRRAHYGYTF. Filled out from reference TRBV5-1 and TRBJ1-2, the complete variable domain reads KAGVTQTPRYLIKTRGQQVTLSCSPISGHRSVSWYQQTPGQGLQFLFEYFSETQRNKGNFPGRFSGRQFSNSRSEMNVSTLELGDSALYLCASSPDRRAHYGYTFGSGTRLTVV.

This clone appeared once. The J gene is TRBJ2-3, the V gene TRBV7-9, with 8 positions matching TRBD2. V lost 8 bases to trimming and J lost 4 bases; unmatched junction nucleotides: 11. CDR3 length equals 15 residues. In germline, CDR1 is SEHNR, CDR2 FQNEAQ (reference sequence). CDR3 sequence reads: CASGYESGRSDTQYF. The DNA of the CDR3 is TGTGCCAGCGGATACGAAAGCGGGAGATCAGATACGCAGTATTTT.

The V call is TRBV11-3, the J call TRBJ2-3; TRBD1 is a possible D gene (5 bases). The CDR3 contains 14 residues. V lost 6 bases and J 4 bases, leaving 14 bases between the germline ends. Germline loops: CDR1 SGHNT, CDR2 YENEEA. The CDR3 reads CASSQGLSSDTQYF. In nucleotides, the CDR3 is TGTGCCAGCAGTCAGGGTCTCAGTTCAGATACGCAGTATTTT.

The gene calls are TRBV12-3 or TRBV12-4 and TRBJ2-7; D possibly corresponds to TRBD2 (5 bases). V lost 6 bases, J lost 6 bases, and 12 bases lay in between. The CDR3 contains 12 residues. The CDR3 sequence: CASSLPRGEQYF. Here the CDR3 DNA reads TGTGCCAGCAGCCTTCCCCGGGGCGAGCAGTACTTC.

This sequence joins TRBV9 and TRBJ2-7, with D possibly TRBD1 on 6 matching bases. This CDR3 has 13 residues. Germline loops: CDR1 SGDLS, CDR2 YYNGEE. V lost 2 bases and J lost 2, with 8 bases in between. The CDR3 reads CASSVRDTYEQYF. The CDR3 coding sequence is TGTGCCAGCAGCGTTAGGGACACCTACGAGCAGTACTTC.

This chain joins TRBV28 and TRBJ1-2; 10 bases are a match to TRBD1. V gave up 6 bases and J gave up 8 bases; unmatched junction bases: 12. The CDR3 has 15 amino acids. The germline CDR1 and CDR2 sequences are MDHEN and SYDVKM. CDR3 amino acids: CASSDRGRLAPGYTF. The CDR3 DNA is TGTGCCAGCAGCGACAGGGGGCGCTTGGCACCCGGCTACACCTTC.

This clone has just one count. The CDR3 sequence is CASSIGAGGGETQYF. As DNA, the CDR3 is TGTGCCAGTAGTATAGGAGCGGGAGGCGGCGAGACCCAGTACTTC. The chain recombines TRBV19 with TRBJ2-5; 9 nucleotides match TRBD2. After removal of 1 base from V and 5 bases from J, the junction contained 5 bases not matched to a gene. The CDR3 length is 15 residues. Germline CDR1 LNHDA, CDR2 SQIVND (reference sequence). The full variable domain, in which reference TRBV19 and TRBJ2-5 provide the parts outside the CDR3, is DGGITQSPKYLFRKEGQNVTLSCEQNLNHDAMYWYRQDPGQGLRLIYYSQIVNDFQKGDIAEGYSVSREKKESFPLTVTSAQKNPTAFYLCASSIGAGGGETQYFGPGTRLLVL.

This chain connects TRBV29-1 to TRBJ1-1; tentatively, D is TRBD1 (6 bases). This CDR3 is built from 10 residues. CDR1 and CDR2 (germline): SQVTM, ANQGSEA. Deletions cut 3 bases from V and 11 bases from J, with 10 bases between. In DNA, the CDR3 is TGCAGCGTTGACAGGGGCCCGGCTTTCTTT. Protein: CSVDRGPAFF.

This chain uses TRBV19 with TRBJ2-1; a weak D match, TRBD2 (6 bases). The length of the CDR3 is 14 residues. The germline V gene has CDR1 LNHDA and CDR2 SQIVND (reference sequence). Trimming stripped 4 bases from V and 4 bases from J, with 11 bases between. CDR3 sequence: CASSTGLPYNEQFF. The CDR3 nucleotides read TGTGCCAGTAGTACGGGACTTCCTTACAATGAGCAGTTCTTC.

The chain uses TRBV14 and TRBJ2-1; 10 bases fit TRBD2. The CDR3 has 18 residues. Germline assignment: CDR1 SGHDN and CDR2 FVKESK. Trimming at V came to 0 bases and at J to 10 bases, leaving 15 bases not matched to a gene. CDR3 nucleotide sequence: TGTGCCAGCAGCCAAGATCTGCCGGCGAGCGGGAGGGCCGGGGAGCAGTTCTTC. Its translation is CASSQDLPASGRAGEQFF.

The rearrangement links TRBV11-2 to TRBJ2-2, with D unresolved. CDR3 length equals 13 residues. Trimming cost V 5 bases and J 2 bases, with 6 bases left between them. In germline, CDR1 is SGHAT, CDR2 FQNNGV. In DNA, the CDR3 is TGTGCCAGCAGCCCGACAAACACCGGGGAGCTGTTTTTT. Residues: CASSPTNTGELFF.

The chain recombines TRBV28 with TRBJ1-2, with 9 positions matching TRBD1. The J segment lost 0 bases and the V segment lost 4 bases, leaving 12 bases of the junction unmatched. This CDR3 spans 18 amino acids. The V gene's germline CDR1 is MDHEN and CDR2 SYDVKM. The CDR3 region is CASSSHPGQGKTNYGYTF. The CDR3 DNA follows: TGTGCCAGCAGTTCGCATCCGGGACAGGGAAAGACTAACTATGGCTACACCTTC.